This paragraph reports one T cell receptor (beta chain). Every bit of the isolated RNA underwent reverse transcription, so sequencing read expressed TCRB transcripts. Clones were sequenced by immunoSEQ multiplex PCR, and TCRdb holds only the in-frame ones, with some missing. The sample has approximately 170,000 clones, roughly 9.1% seen once; the top ten hold 2% to 3%. Isolation of CD4+ naive, central memory, regulatory and stem cell-like memory cells was achieved by sorting via CD45RO/CCR7/CD25/CD127/CD95/CD27. The data were obtained in a study of beta chain features in type 1 diabetes. Background on the study: Over all samples combined, around 110 million sorted cells were examined.

The CDR3 is made up of 14 amino acids. Germline values: CDR1 SGHNT, CDR2 YENEEA. Trimming took off 2 bases at V and 5 bases at J, with 11 bases between the two ends. The receptor was isolated from a woman aged 18-29 years in good health. The V gene is TRBV11-3, the J gene TRBJ2-3, with no clear D. The sequencing input was central memory CD4+ T cells from blood. CDR3 loop: CASSLTRSLDTQYF. The CDR3 nucleotides are TGTGCCAGCAGCTTAACACGGAGCTTAGATACGCAGTATTTT. The entire variable domain, with the rest obtained from reference TRBV11-3 and TRBJ2-3, is as follows: EAGVVQSPRYKIIEKKQPVAFWCNPISGHNTLYWYLQNLGQGPELLIRYENEEAVDDSQLPKDRFSAERLKGVDSTLKIQPAELGDSAVYLCASSLTRSLDTQYFGPGTRLTVL.